This TCR beta chain was profiled in a study of neoadjuvant anti-PD-1 for oral cavity cancer. Study in general: Most patients had three to four biweekly doses of 3 mg/kg nivolumab before resection.

Germline values: CDR1 LNHNV, CDR2 YYDKDF (reference sequence). The V gene end was trimmed by 5 bases and the J gene end by 1 base; junction bases not matched to a gene: 3. This CDR3 region has 14 residues. Only in-frame clones appear in the TCRdb table, and some are missing; sequencing was by immunoSEQ multiplex PCR. The sample holds more than 10,000 clones, more than 55% seen once. This material consisted of tumor tissue, taken before nivolumab (anti-PD-1) treatment. The clonotype was recovered from a person aged 35-80 years with oral cavity squamous cell carcinoma. The rearrangement joins TRBV15 to TRBJ1-1, with 8 bases that match TRBD1. CDR3 sequence reads: CATSPQGENTEAFF. The DNA for the CDR3 is TGTGCCACCAGCCCACAGGGGGAGAACACTGAAGCTTTCTTT.